This TCR beta chain appears in the sequencing data of a study of blood T cell repertoires in COVID-19. Overall study context: The analysed material was cDNA or gDNA that came from T cells, B-cell-depleted T cells, or PBMCs.

Seattle patient enrollment occurred during active infection, with longitudinal follow-up thereafter. Authors' data handling: Reference gene primers were amplified, and this amplification served to estimate nucleated cell counts. Libraries were prepared by immunoSEQ multiplex PCR; TCRdb keeps only in-frame clonotypes and omits some of them. D and trimming come from the DNA, and the V and J calls and clone size come from that table. The sample shows fewer than 70,000 clones, approximately 86% of them seen only once. CDR1 is SGHRS and CDR2 is YFSETQ in the germline V gene. The CDR3 sequence is 9 residues long. In the case of this clone: At one end the junction does not follow the germline gene, possibly because of a read error.

This chain connects TRBV5-1 to TRBJ2-4, with D maybe TRBD2 (6 bases). The TCR originated in a middle-aged man with COVID-19, enrolled during active disease. Sequenced sample: peripheral blood. CDR3 in DNA: TGCGCCAGCAGCATAGGGACTGTCTTC. This sequence encodes CASSIGTVF.